These 16 T cell receptor beta chains were sequenced from one sample in a study of CXCR3-negative and CXCR3-positive naive CD8 T cells. cDNA libraries for TRB were generated by 5' RACE incorporating UMI labels. Each CDR3 protein gets one entry in TCRdb, which reprocessed the 5' RACE reads and gives no DNA. Recorded for this sample: about 62,000 distinct CDR3 sequences. Sequences were obtained from naive CXCR3- CD8+ T cells from blood. The subset is: CD45RO-CCR7+CD27+CD95- naive CD8+ T cells lacking CXCR3 (TNR3-). These receptors all stem from a human donor in good health. Some clones in this sample may be carry-over from other donors' samples.

J is TRBJ2-7 and V is TRBV5-4; the D gene TCRdb calls, TRBD1, cannot be checked with no DNA. The CDR3 totals 14 residues. The germline V gene encodes CDR1 SGHNT and CDR2 YYREEE (reference sequence). This CDR3 is CASSPTGTGYEQYF.

The CDR3 reads CSVLGGASYEQYF. The chain links TRBV29-1 to TRBJ2-7; TCRdb outputs TRBD2, but without DNA this stays unchecked. Germline loops: CDR1 SQVTM, CDR2 ANQGSEA. This CDR3 spans 13 amino acids.

V usage is TRBV18 and J usage is TRBJ2-3; TCRdb calls TRBD2, which cannot be checked without DNA. Per the germline V gene, CDR1 is KGHSH and CDR2 is LQKENI. The CDR3 length is 16 residues. The chain's CDR3 is CASSPPASGGTDTQYF.

The chain uses TRBV4-3 and TRBJ2-7; as DNA is missing, the TRBD2 call by TCRdb cannot be tested. Germline values: CDR1 LGHNA, CDR2 YSLEER. The length of the CDR3 is 13 residues. The CDR3 sequence: CASSQDRGGGPYF.

The rearrangement links TRBV10-3 to TRBJ2-1; TCRdb's D gene call, TRBD1, goes unchecked for lack of DNA. The CDR3 extends over 15 amino acids. The germline V gene has CDR1 ENHRY and CDR2 SYGVKD. This CDR3 reads CAISESPGTGYEQFF.

V is TRBV9 and J is TRBJ2-1; TCRdb's D call, TRBD1, is unchecked because there is no DNA. CDR1 is SGDLS and CDR2 is YYNGEE in the germline V gene. This CDR3 is 17 amino acids long. This CDR3 reads CASSDPTGYGLDNEQFF.

This rearrangement joins TRBV9 to TRBJ2-5; lacking DNA, the TRBD2 call made by TCRdb goes unchecked. This CDR3 has 16 residues. The germline CDR1 and CDR2 sequences are SGDLS and YYNGEE. The CDR3 is CASGGGREGGQETQYF.

V and J are TRBV28 and TRBJ2-7. Germline CDR1 reads MDHEN; CDR2 reads SYDVKM. The CDR3 loop spans 11 amino acids. The CDR3 region is CASSLIHEQYF.

This chain links TRBV29-1 with TRBJ2-1; no DNA is available, so the TRBD1 call from TCRdb remains unchecked. The CDR3 contains 12 residues. Germline V lookup: CDR1 SQVTM, CDR2 ANQGSEA. The CDR3 spells CSGGDREIEQFF.

The chain is built from TRBV7-3 and TRBJ1-6; TCRdb proposes TRBD1, but this gene call is untestable without DNA. Looked up from germline, CDR1 is SGHTA and CDR2 is FQGTGA. The CDR3 has 14 amino acids. CDR3 protein: CASSPAGGSSPLHF.

The rearrangement links TRBV4-1 to TRBJ1-5; TCRdb selects TRBD1, and the lack of DNA leaves this call unchecked. The CDR3 runs 15 residues. Looked up from germline, CDR1 is MGHRA and CDR2 is YSYEKL. This chain's CDR3 is CASSQDRGFNQPQHF.

V usage is TRBV29-1 and J usage is TRBJ2-5; the TRBD1 assignment by TCRdb is unverifiable without DNA. Looked up from germline, CDR1 is SQVTM and CDR2 is ANQGSEA. The CDR3 has 12 amino acids. The CDR3 loop is CSGWTGQETQYF.

CDR3 loop: CASQLTGGYYEQYF. The gene calls are TRBV12-3 or TRBV12-4 and TRBJ2-7; TCRdb reports TRBD1, a call that lacks DNA to check it against. The CDR3 extends over 14 amino acids.

The chain links TRBV6-5 to TRBJ2-7; TCRdb gives TRBD1 as the D gene, but with no DNA this cannot be confirmed. Germline V gene data show CDR1 as MNHEY and CDR2 as SVGAGI. The CDR3 is made up of 13 amino acids. CDR3 region: CASSTGRAYEQYF.

The chain couples TRBV15 to TRBJ2-3; TCRdb selects TRBD1, and the lack of DNA leaves this call unchecked. The CDR3 extends over 18 amino acids. Germline CDR1 is LNHNV and CDR2 is YYDKDF (reference sequence). The CDR3 loop reads CATSTPLEGQGRTDTQYF.

The chain is built from TRBV5-6 and TRBJ1-6. Germline CDR1 and CDR2: SGHDT and YYEEEE. The CDR3 is made up of 15 amino acids. The CDR3 loop reads CASSLRNSYNSPLHF. The entire variable domain, with the rest obtained from reference TRBV5-6 and TRBJ1-6, is as follows: DAGVTQSPTHLIKTRGQQVTLRCSPKSGHDTVSWYQQALGQGPQFIFQYYEEEERQRGNFPDRFSGHQFPNYSSELNVNALLLGDSALYLCASSLRNSYNSPLHFGNGTRLTVT.